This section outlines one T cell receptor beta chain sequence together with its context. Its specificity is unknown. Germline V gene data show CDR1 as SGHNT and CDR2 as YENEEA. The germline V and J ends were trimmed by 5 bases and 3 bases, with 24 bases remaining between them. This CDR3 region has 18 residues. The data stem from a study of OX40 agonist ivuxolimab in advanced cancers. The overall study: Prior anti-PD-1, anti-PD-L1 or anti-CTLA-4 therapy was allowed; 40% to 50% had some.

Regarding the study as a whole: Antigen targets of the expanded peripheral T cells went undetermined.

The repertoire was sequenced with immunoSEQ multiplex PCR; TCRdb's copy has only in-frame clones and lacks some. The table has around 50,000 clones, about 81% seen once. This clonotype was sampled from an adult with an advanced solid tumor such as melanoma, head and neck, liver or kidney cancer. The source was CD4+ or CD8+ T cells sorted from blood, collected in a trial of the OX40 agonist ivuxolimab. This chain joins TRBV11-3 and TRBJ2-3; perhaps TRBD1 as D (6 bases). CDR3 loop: CASSRRQATYQGTDTQYF. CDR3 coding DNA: TGTGCCAGCAGCCGCCGACAGGCGACTTACCAGGGGACAGATACGCAGTATTTT.